Below are 14 T cell receptor beta chains sequenced from a single sample in a study of blood T cells in healthy people across ages. The second PCR ran about 6 to 11 cycles with a sample-barcoded 5' primer and J-beta primers. TCRdb re-derived calls from the 5' RACE reads in MiXCR, one entry per CDR3 protein. The profile shows hundreds of thousands of distinct CDR3 sequences, 48% of them singletons. Sequencing input: blood. These receptors were obtained from a man aged 30 to 45 in good health.

This clonotype occurred a few times. The CDR3 spells CASSRAGTGGTDTQYF. In DNA, the CDR3 is TGTGCCAGCAGCCGGGCCGGGACAGGGGGCACAGATACGCAGTATTTT. V is TRBV7-3 and J is TRBJ2-3; 10 nucleotides agree with TRBD1. Germline V gene lookup returns CDR1 SGHTA and CDR2 FQGTGA. The CDR3 is made up of 16 amino acids. V lost 5 bases and J lost 1; bases outside the gene matches: 6.

The chain combines TRBV7-2 with TRBJ1-1; D is undetermined. The CDR3 covers 11 residues. Deletions cut 5 bases from V and 11 bases from J, with 12 bases between. In germline, CDR1 is SGHTA, CDR2 FQGNSA. CDR3 protein: CASSQRDWAFF. CDR3 coding DNA: TGTGCCAGCAGCCAGCGGGATTGGGCTTTCTTT. Supplemented by reference TRBV7-2 and TRBJ1-1, the full variable domain reads GAGVSQSPSNKVTEKGKDVELRCDPISGHTALYWYRQSLGQGLEFLIYFQGNSAPDKSGLPSDRFSAERTGGSVSTLTIQRTQQEDSAVYLCASSQRDWAFFGQGTRLTVV.

This clonotype was seen a few times. The chain carries TRBV15 and TRBJ2-7; D tentatively fits TRBD1 or TRBD2 (5 bases each). In germline, CDR1 is LNHNV, CDR2 YYDKDF (reference sequence). V lost 5 bases and J 0 bases, leaving 8 bases between the germline ends. This CDR3 is built from 13 residues. CDR3 in amino acids: CATSRDVSYEQYF. CDR3 nucleotide sequence: TGTGCCACCAGCCGGGACGTCTCCTACGAGCAGTACTTC.

V gene TRBV5-1 combines with J gene TRBJ1-1; weak D call: TRBD1 (6 bases). The CDR3 has 15 amino acids. Trimming stripped 2 bases from V and 4 bases from J, with 15 bases between. Germline CDR1 is SGHRS and CDR2 is YFSETQ. This CDR3 reads CASSLATGHLTEAFF. The CDR3 DNA reads TGCGCCAGCAGCTTAGCTACGGGACACCTCACTGAAGCTTTCTTT.

This clonotype was observed at least ten times. A much larger clone sits a single nucleotide away, making a read error possible. This rearrangement joins TRBV6-4 to TRBJ2-1; TRBD2 might be the D (5 bases). Trimming took off 2 bases at V and 3 bases at J, with 11 bases between the two ends. CDR3 length: 15 amino acids. Germline loops: CDR1 MRHNA, CDR2 SNTAGT. Written as DNA, the CDR3 is TGTGCCAGCAGTGACGCGGCTGAGGGCTACAATGAGCAGTTCTTC. As protein: CASSDAAEGYNEQFF.

This chain uses TRBV2 with TRBJ2-5; either TRBD1 or TRBD2 may supply D (6 bases each). Germline V gives CDR1 SNHLY, CDR2 FYNNEI. CDR3 length equals 12 residues. Deletions cut 7 bases from V and 4 bases from J, with 10 bases between. This chain's CDR3 is CASIPGAETQYF. The CDR3 DNA reads TGTGCCAGCATTCCGGGGGCAGAGACCCAGTACTTC.

The V gene is TRBV3-1, the J gene TRBJ2-5; 7 bases fit TRBD1. The V and J ends lost 1 base and 1 base, in that order; junction bases with no gene match: 12. The CDR3 is 18 amino acids. Germline loops: CDR1 LGHDT, CDR2 YNNKEL (reference sequence). CDR3: CASSQGQGARPLQETQYF. The DNA for the CDR3 is TGTGCCAGCAGCCAAGGACAGGGAGCCAGGCCGCTCCAAGAGACCCAGTACTTC.

This sequence joins TRBV29-1 and TRBJ2-7; unclear D gene. There are 10 residues in the CDR3. V lost 6 bases, J lost 2 bases, and 5 bases lay in between. Germline V CDR1 and CDR2: SQVTM, ANQGSEA. Here the CDR3 DNA reads TGCAGCGTAGGCCCCTACGAGCAGTACTTC. It codes for CSVGPYEQYF.

This clonotype was picked up a small number of times. This sequence joins TRBV27 and TRBJ2-7; 7 bases agree with TRBD1. The ends lost 5 bases at V and 5 bases at J; junction bases unmatched: 6. Germline assignment: CDR1 MNHEY and CDR2 SMNVEV (reference sequence). This CDR3 is 13 amino acids long. The CDR3 sequence: CASSSPQGNEQYF. CDR3 bases: TGTGCCAGCAGTAGCCCACAGGGGAACGAGCAGTACTTC.

The chain employs TRBV18 and TRBJ2-3, with TRBD1 matching 7 bases. V shed 2 bases, J shed 6 bases, and the junction held 5 bases outside the gene matches. There are 14 residues in the CDR3. Germline CDR1 KGHSH, CDR2 LQKENI. In DNA, the CDR3 is TGTGCCAGCTCACCATCTGGGACAGCGGATACGCAGTATTTT. Protein: CASSPSGTADTQYF.

This chain links TRBV6-1 with TRBJ2-4; TRBD1 agrees at 8 bases. The J call may not be correct, given that the DNA end is closer to TRBJ2-5. The CDR3 has 14 residues. Germline CDR1 MNHNS, CDR2 SASEGT. The CDR3 here is CASRTPGGLGTQYF. The DNA for the CDR3 is TGTGCCAGCAGGACCCCAGGGGGCTTAGGGACCCAGTACTTC.

With respect to this clonotype: One end of the junction is discordant with germline, which a read error may explain. The V gene is TRBV10-3, the J gene TRBJ2-7, with 9 nucleotides matching TRBD1. The CDR3 contains 19 residues. The germline V gene encodes CDR1 ENHRY and CDR2 SYGVKD. In DNA form, the CDR3 reads TGTGCCGTCAGCCCAAAGGGTATCCTACAGGGGGCAAGCTCCTACGAGCAGTACTTC. Translated, it gives CAVSPKGILQGASSYEQYF.

The chain links TRBV7-2 to TRBJ2-1; TRBD2 is a possible D gene (6 bases). The V end lost 1 base, the J end lost 6 bases, and 16 bases lay between the germline ends. The length of the CDR3 is 16 residues. Germline V lookup: CDR1 SGHTA, CDR2 FQGNSA. In nucleotides, the CDR3 is TGTGCCAGCAGCTTAGAGGTCGGGACTCAGCTCAATGAGCAGTTCTTC. Amino acid sequence: CASSLEVGTQLNEQFF.

The chain combines TRBV6-2 or TRBV6-3 with TRBJ2-6, with D perhaps assigned TRBD1 or TRBD2 (5 bases each). This CDR3 region has 15 residues. V lost 6 bases to trimming and J lost 2 bases, with 11 bases between them. The germline CDR1 and CDR2 sequences are MNHEY and SVGEGT. CDR3 loop: CASSRGVTGANVLTF. CDR3 in DNA: TGTGCCAGCAGCCGAGGGGTAACTGGGGCCAACGTCCTGACTTTC.